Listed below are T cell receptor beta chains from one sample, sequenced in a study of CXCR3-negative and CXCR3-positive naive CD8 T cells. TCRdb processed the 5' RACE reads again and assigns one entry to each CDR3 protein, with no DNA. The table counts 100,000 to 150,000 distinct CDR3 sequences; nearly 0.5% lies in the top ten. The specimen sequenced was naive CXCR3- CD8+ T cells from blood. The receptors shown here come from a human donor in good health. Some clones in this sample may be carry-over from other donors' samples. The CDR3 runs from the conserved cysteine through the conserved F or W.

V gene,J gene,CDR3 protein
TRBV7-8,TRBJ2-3,CASSLARQILAGHEEGDTQYF
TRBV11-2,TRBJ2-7,CASSYGQGSYEQYF
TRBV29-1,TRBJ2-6,CSVEGGGGTAGANVLTF
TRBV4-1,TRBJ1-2,CASSQEGPEDSLHYGYTF
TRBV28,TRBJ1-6,CASSLPDSPSSYNSPLHF
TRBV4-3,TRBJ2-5,CASSQGSEETQYF
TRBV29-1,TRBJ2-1,CSVLLGRVYGGAQNEQFF
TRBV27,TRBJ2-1,CASAPRGTTNEQFF
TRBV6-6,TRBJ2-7,CASRPSLSGSYEQYF
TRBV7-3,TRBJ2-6,CASSHLAAGANVLTF
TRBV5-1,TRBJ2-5,CASSLGVHIQETQYF
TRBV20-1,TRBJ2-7,CSARATSQGFYEQYF
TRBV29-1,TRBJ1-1,CSVEVWLGRGLNTEAFF
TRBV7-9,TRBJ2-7,CASSYTLSGRSSYEQYF
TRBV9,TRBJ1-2,CASSVENRPPNYGYTF
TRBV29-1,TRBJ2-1,CSVASTRSRNEQFF
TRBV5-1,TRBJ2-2,CASSSGPRHTGELFF
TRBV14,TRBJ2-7,CASSHGLSSYEQYF
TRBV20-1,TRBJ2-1,CSATFELAGSYNVQFF
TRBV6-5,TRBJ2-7,CASSLGTSNYEQYF
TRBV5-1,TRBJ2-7,CASSFFGGDHYEQYF
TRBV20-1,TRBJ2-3,CSASERMGLAAPDTQYF
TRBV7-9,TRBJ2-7,CASSLPGQGVGEQYF
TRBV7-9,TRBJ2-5,CASSSQTGGRETQYF
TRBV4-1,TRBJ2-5,CASSTRGSQETQYF
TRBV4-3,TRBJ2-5,CASSQDRGGGAGETQYF
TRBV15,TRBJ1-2,CATSRGRGATNYGYTF
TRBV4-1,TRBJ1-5,CASSQDVSNQPQHF
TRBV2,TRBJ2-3,CASSEWRSGLRTDTQYF
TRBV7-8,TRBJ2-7,CASSLELTSGGDEQYF
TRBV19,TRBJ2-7,CASSMEGTYYEQYF
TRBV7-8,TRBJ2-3,CASSPPWDRDTDTQYF
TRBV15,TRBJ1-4,CATLDRTNEKLFF
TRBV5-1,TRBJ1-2,CASSLEGNRNGYTF
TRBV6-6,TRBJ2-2,CASSGFGELFF
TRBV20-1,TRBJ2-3,CSARGGDTQYF
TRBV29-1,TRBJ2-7,CSVEMGLQGSYEQYF
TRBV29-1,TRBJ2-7,CSVEAGGNEQYF
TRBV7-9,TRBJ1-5,CASSLVTGRENQPQHF
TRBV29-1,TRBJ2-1,CSVDPSGVSSYNEQFF
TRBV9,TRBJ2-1,CASSSQAGGHNEQFF
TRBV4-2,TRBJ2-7,CASSQERAEPYEQYF
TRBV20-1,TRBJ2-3,CSAPTGGALRTSTDTQYF
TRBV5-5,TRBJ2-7,CASRPGAYSYEQYF
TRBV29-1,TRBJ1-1,CSVGPEPMNTEAFF
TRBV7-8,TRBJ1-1,CASSSEGGMNTEAFF
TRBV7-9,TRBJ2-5,CASSLGGSLGTQYF
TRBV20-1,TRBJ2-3,CSARILQLDTQYF
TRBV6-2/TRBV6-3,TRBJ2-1,CASSYSVRGGITLSYNEQFF
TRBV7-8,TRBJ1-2,CPSSLVGDYGYTF
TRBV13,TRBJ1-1,CASSGEVNTEAFF
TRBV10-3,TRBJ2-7,CASPGQGTSYEQYF
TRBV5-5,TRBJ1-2,CASSLLGDYGYTF
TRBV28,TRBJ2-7,CASSEGLAVIYEQYF
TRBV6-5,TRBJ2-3,CASSYSPRGADDTQYF